This T cell receptor (beta chain) was sequenced in a study of control samples from healthy donors and cancer patients. Measured with immunoSEQ multiplex PCR; TCRdb has only the in-frame clones, and not every one. The sample holds 150,000 to 200,000 clones, 94% seen once. J gave up 1 base and V 0 bases, and 11 bases lay outside the gene matches. The CDR3 covers 19 residues. In germline, CDR1 is LGHNT, CDR2 FRNRAP. This clone was seen just once. The chain is built from TRBV12-5 and TRBJ2-1, with 8 bases identical to TRBD1. The sequenced sample was blood. The sequence derives from a woman between 18 and 30 years old in good health. The CDR3: CASGLVKERQGRSYNEQFF. In nucleotides, the CDR3 is TGTGCTAGTGGTTTGGTCAAGGAAAGACAGGGGCGTTCCTACAATGAGCAGTTCTTC.